Below are 16 T cell receptor beta chains sequenced from a single sample in a study of cytomegalovirus exposure and HLA in healthy donors. Profiling relied on immunoSEQ multiplex PCR, and the TCRdb table lists in-frame clones only, not all of them. The data hold 90,000 to 100,000 clones, with around 85% observed a single time. The sequenced sample consisted of PBMCs. Receptors originate from a woman younger than 45 in good health and CMV-seronegative.

The chain's CDR3 is CASSVLLRGTTGELFF. CDR3 nucleotide sequence: TGTGCCAGCAGCGTACTTCTCAGGGGTACCACCGGGGAGCTGTTTTTT. The chain recombines TRBV9 with TRBJ2-2; TRBD1 might be the D (6 bases). The CDR3 runs 16 residues. V shed 1 base and J shed 4 bases, with 14 bases lying between them. CDR1 SGDLS and CDR2 YYNGEE come from the germline V gene.

The chain uses TRBV9 and TRBJ1-2, with D uncertain. The germline V and J ends were trimmed by 0 bases and 3 bases, with 9 bases remaining between them. Looked up from germline, CDR1 is SGDLS and CDR2 is YYNGEE. CDR3 length: 14 amino acids. The CDR3 DNA reads as TGTGCCAGCAGCGTAGGGGAGGGCCACTATGGCTACACCTTC. This encodes CASSVGEGHYGYTF.

The chain links TRBV6-5 to TRBJ2-2, with D maybe TRBD2 (5 bases). Trimming shortened V by 6 bases and J by 6 bases, and 17 bases separated the two germline ends. The CDR3 contains 15 residues. Germline loops: CDR1 MNHEY, CDR2 SVGAGI. CDR3 coding DNA: TGTGCCAGCAGAACAAGAGGGTTCGGGGCCGGGGAGCTGTTTTTT. This translates into CASRTRGFGAGELFF.

This clone was seen a single time. V usage is TRBV6-1 and J usage is TRBJ2-5, with D possibly being TRBD2 (6 bases). The CDR3 is 14 amino acids. CDR1 and CDR2 from the germline V gene are MNHNS and SASEGT. The V gene lost 6 bases and the J gene lost 2 bases, with 13 bases spanning the gap. The CDR3 DNA sequence: TGTGCCAGCAGGACTGCTGGGACTCAAGAGACCCAGTACTTC. Amino acid sequence: CASRTAGTQETQYF.

The chain couples TRBV5-1 to TRBJ2-1; D unresolved. The germline V gene has CDR1 SGHRS and CDR2 YFSETQ. CDR3 length equals 13 residues. Trimming removed 4 bases from V and 4 bases from J, with 9 bases in between. The DNA of the CDR3 is TGCGCCAGCAGCACTTACAGTTACAATGAGCAGTTCTTC. Protein sequence: CASSTYSYNEQFF.

This clone was picked up one time. In DNA, the CDR3 is TGTGCCACCAGCAGAGAAACCGGGGTGAGGTATGGCTACACCTTC. It translates to CATSRETGVRYGYTF. The J gene is TRBJ1-2, the V gene TRBV15; D unclear. Trimming shortened V by 0 bases and J by 5 bases, and 13 bases separated the two germline ends. The germline V gene has CDR1 LNHNV and CDR2 YYDKDF (reference sequence). This CDR3 has 15 amino acids. The complete variable domain, with remaining parts taken from reference TRBV15 and TRBJ1-2, reads DAMVIQNPRYQVTQFGKPVTLSCSQTLNHNVMYWYQQKSSQAPKLLFHYYDKDFNNEADTPDNFQSRRPNTSFCFLDIRSPGLGDTAMYLCATSRETGVRYGYTFGSGTRLTVV.

This clone was observed a single time. The rearrangement joins TRBV18 to TRBJ2-3; D perhaps matches TRBD1 (6 bases). The CDR3 is made up of 17 amino acids. The germline V gene encodes CDR1 KGHSH and CDR2 LQKENI. The V end lost 2 bases, the J end lost 6 bases, and 21 bases lay between the germline ends. CDR3 amino acids: CASSPRVTGSASDTQYF. The CDR3, as DNA: TGTGCCAGCTCACCAAGGGTTACAGGGTCTGCATCGGATACGCAGTATTTT.

This clone occurred once. The J gene is TRBJ2-3, the V gene TRBV7-9, with D possibly being TRBD2 (5 bases). CDR1 SEHNR and CDR2 FQNEAQ come from the germline V gene (reference sequence). The CDR3 extends over 14 amino acids. The ends were cut back, 5 bases at V and 4 bases at J, with 13 bases in the middle. CDR3: CASSISVGADTQYF. CDR3 bases: TGTGCCAGCAGCATATCGGTCGGGGCAGATACGCAGTATTTT.

This chain connects TRBV4-1 to TRBJ2-5, with TRBD2 matching 9 bases. The CDR3 is 15 residues long. Germline V gives CDR1 MGHRA, CDR2 YSYEKL. The trim removed 7 bases at V and 5 bases at J, leaving 11 bases unmatched. The chain's CDR3 is CASIRGGGARETQYF. The CDR3 bases are TGCGCCAGCATCCGGGGCGGGGGGGCCCGGGAGACCCAGTACTTC.

The rearrangement joins TRBV7-8 to TRBJ2-7, with D tentatively TRBD2 (6 bases). The length of the CDR3 is 14 residues. Trimming removed 5 bases from V and 6 bases from J, with 17 bases in between. The V gene's germline CDR1 is SGHVS and CDR2 FQNEAQ. The CDR3: CASSEPGRRGEQYF. For the CDR3, the DNA is TGTGCCAGCAGCGAACCGGGACGGAGGGGCGAGCAGTACTTC. Supplemented by reference TRBV7-8 and TRBJ2-7, the full variable domain reads GAGVSQSPRYKVAKRGQDVALRCDPISGHVSLFWYQQALGQGPEFLTYFQNEAQLDKSGLPSDRFFAERPEGSVSTLKIQRTQQEDSAVYLCASSEPGRRGEQYFGPGTRLTVT.

This clone was seen only a few times. This sequence joins TRBV29-1 and TRBJ1-1; D gene unclear. This CDR3 is built from 12 residues. V was clipped by 2 bases and J by 3 bases, with 7 bases between them. Germline values: CDR1 SQVTM, CDR2 ANQGSEA. In DNA, the CDR3 is TGCAGCGTTGAACATACGGACACTGAAGCTTTCTTT. Translating it yields CSVEHTDTEAFF.

This chain connects TRBV7-6 to TRBJ2-5; tentatively, D is TRBD2 (7 bases). Trimming took 8 bases from V and 5 from J, leaving 15 bases between them. CDR3 size: 13 residues. CDR1 and CDR2 (germline): SGHVS, FNYEAQ. The CDR3 nucleotides read TGTGCCAGCGGAGGGGGGGCCGCCGAGACCCAGTACTTC. Its translation: CASGGGAAETQYF.

This chain joins TRBV11-1 and TRBJ1-1, with unresolved D. Trimming stripped 5 bases from V and 5 bases from J, with 12 bases between. This CDR3 has 13 amino acids. The V gene's germline CDR1 is SGHAT and CDR2 FQDESV (reference sequence). The CDR3 DNA follows: TGTGCCAGCAGCGCCAAGGAGGAAACTGAAGCTTTCTTT. Encoded protein: CASSAKEETEAFF.

The chain is built from TRBV6-5 and TRBJ1-1; 9 nucleotides match TRBD1. Unmatched junction bases numbered 1, after V lost 8 bases and J lost 0 bases. The CDR3 sequence is 13 residues long. The germline V gene has CDR1 MNHEY and CDR2 SVGAGI. Here the CDR3 reads CASGQGMNTEAFF. Here the CDR3 DNA reads TGTGCCAGCGGACAGGGGATGAACACTGAAGCTTTCTTT.

V gene TRBV29-1 combines with J gene TRBJ1-1; 7 bases are a match to TRBD1. This CDR3 spans 10 amino acids. Germline CDR1 is SQVTM and CDR2 is ANQGSEA. V lost 8 bases, J lost 8 bases, and 5 bases stayed unmatched. CDR3 DNA: TGCAGCACCGGACAGGAAGAAGCTTTCTTT. It translates to CSTGQEEAFF.

This clone was seen once. The rearrangement uses TRBV6-4 and TRBJ2-2, with TRBD1 identical over 8 bases. The CDR3 is 16 amino acids. Germline assignment: CDR1 MRHNA and CDR2 SNTAGT. With 4 bases clipped from V and 5 bases from J, the junction kept 9 bases outside the gene matches. This CDR3 is CASSGSPGGLTGELFF. CDR3 DNA: TGTGCCAGCAGTGGATCGCCAGGGGGCTTGACCGGGGAGCTGTTTTTT.